What follows describes a single TCR beta chain. This specimen comes from a study of T-cell reconstitution after alpha-beta-depleted transplantation in children. Germline values: CDR1 SGDLS, CDR2 YYNGEE. The V segment lost 2 bases and the J segment 5 bases; nucleotides outside the gene matches: 5. The CDR3 is 15 residues long. A library of TCRbeta sequences, prepared with unique molecular identifiers, was generated. TCRdb processed the PCR reads anew with MiXCR; each CDR3 protein has one entry. Of more than 550,000 distinct CDR3 sequences detected, about 10% appear once; the ten largest clones hold approximately 4.1%.

The sample consisted of PBMCs from the stem cell graft donor, taken from the stem cell graft. The J gene is TRBJ2-1, the V gene TRBV9; TRBD1 matches 9 bases. The TCR sequence derives from a human donor who donated a stem cell graft to a child with acute myeloid leukemia. The CDR3 DNA reads as TGTGCCAGCAGCGTTACAGGGGGCTATAACAATGAGCAGTTCTTC. It translates to CASSVTGGYNNEQFF.